Here is one TCR beta chain with its context. Its target is not known. The V gene's germline CDR1 is SEHNR and CDR2 FQNEAQ (reference sequence). The CDR3 runs 16 residues. The germline V and J ends were trimmed by 1 base and 7 bases, with 14 bases remaining between them. The PCR ran on 60 Vbeta and 13 Jbeta primers. Sequencing was performed with immunoSEQ multiplex PCR; in TCRdb, only in-frame clones are kept and a portion is missing. Its table lists around 40,000 clones. These donors, healthy bone marrow donors, were studied. This entry is derived from a study of cytomegalovirus exposure and HLA in healthy donors. Whole-study results and caveats: Most of the CMV-associated TCR beta chains (in a later analysis) appeared to be HLA-restricted. The likely origin of a cluster of highly shared sequence variants was a sequencing artifact.

Sequencing was performed on PBMCs. The chain combines TRBV7-9 with TRBJ1-6; possibly TRBD1 for D (5 bases). The source is a middle-aged man in good health and CMV-seropositive. The DNA of the CDR3 is TGTGCCAGCAGCTTAGGGGGGGGTCTTCAAAATTCACCCCTCCACTTT. This gives the protein CASSLGGGLQNSPLHF.